The source of this TCR beta chain is a study of blood T cell repertoires in COVID-19. The method was immunoSEQ multiplex PCR; TCRdb's version includes in-frame clones alone and lacks a portion of them. The sample contains some 350,000 clones, approximately 90% of which appear only once. Germline CDR1 and CDR2: LNHNV and YYDKDF (reference sequence). Trimming left V 5 bases short and J 1 base short, with 15 bases between. The CDR3 consists of 15 residues. This chain uses TRBV15 with TRBJ2-7, with D uncertain. The sequenced sample consisted of PBMCs or T cells enriched from blood (not recorded which). The sequence derives from a man between 18 and 35 years old who had recovered from COVID-19. The CDR3 DNA follows: TGTGCCACCAGCCTCGGTGGGCTTTGGTCCTACGAGCAGTACTTC. Its translation is CATSLGGLWSYEQYF.